This TCR beta chain was documented in a study of shared clonotypes between healthy human individuals. Whole-study findings and limits: Represented diversity (both genetic and exposure-history) was limited by the small number of donors. When compared with the clonotypes that were shared by all four sorted-subset donors, the non-shared clonotypes turned out to have lower generation probabilities.

Profiling relied on immunoSEQ multiplex PCR, and the TCRdb table lists in-frame clones only, not all of them. The sample lists under 200,000 clones; over 80% were seen once. Regarding this clone: Its cognate antigen is unknown.

The TCR comes from a woman in her twenties or thirties in good health. The sample was naive CD4+ T cells sorted from blood. Specified subset: CD45RA+ positively selected.

CDR3 loop: CASSESLGILEQYF. CDR3 nucleotide sequence: TGTGCCAGCAGTGAATCCCTGGGGATTCTCGAGCAGTACTTC. The J gene is TRBJ2-7, the V gene TRBV25-1; D is ambiguous. This CDR3 is 14 amino acids long. Trimming left V 1 base short and J 6 bases short, with 13 bases between. CDR1 is MGHDK and CDR2 is SYGVNS in the germline V gene.